The sequence of this TCR beta chain was determined in a study of blood T cells in healthy people across ages. To note about this clonotype: Its target is unknown.

For the second PCR, which ran for about 7 to 11 cycles, a sample-barcoded 5' primer and a J-beta primer mix were used. Samples each returned at least 3 million CDR3-containing paired-end reads. One entry per CDR3 protein, called by TCRdb with MiXCR from the 5' RACE reads. The sample has about 1.8 million distinct CDR3 sequences; roughly 52% are singletons. Overall study findings and caveats: Diversity was higher, and naive CD4+ cells more numerous, in long-lived donors than in aged donors. Diversity of TCR beta per million T cells declined in a roughly linear way with age.

The germline V gene has CDR1 MNHEY and CDR2 SVGEGT. The CDR3 is 17 residues long. The V and J ends lost 0 bases and 0 bases, in that order; junction bases with no gene match: 5. Samples each had at least 5 micrograms of total RNA extracted. The gene calls are TRBV6-2 or TRBV6-3 and TRBJ2-3, with TRBD2 identical over 8 bases. Sequenced input: blood. The sequence was collected from a woman aged 40 to 55 in good health. DNA of the CDR3: TGTGCCAGCAGTTACTCGAAGACGGGGGGGAGCACAGATACGCAGTATTTT. Translated, it gives CASSYSKTGGSTDTQYF.